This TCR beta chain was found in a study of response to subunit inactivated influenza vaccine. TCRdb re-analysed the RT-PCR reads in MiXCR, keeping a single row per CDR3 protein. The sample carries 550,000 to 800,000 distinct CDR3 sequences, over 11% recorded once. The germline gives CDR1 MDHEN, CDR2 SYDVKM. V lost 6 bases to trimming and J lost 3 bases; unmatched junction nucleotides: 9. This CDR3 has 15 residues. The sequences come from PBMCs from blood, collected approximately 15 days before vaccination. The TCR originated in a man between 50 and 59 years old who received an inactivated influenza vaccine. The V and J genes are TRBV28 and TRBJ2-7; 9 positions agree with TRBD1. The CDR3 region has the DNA TGTGCCAGCAGATTCCGGGACAGGGACCACTACGAGCAGTACTTC. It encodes CASRFRDRDHYEQYF. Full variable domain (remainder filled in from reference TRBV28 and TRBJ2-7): DVKVTQSSRYLVKRTGEKVFLECVQDMDHENMFWYRQDPGLGLRLIYFSYDVKMKEKGDIPEGYSVSREKKERFSLILESASTNQTSMYLCASRFRDRDHYEQYFGPGTRLTVT.